The 32 T cell receptor beta chains below were found in one sample sequenced in a study of blood T cell repertoires in COVID-19. Only in-frame clones appear in the TCRdb table, and some are missing; sequencing was by immunoSEQ multiplex PCR. The sample lists around 340,000 clones, over 85% occurring once. The specimen was peripheral blood. These receptors all come from a woman aged 55-70 years with COVID-19, enrolled during active disease.

V is TRBV28 and J is TRBJ1-4; 8 bases are shared with TRBD1. The trim removed 3 bases at V and 10 bases at J, leaving 4 bases unmatched. Germline V CDR1 and CDR2: MDHEN, SYDVKM. This CDR3 region has 13 residues. The CDR3 loop reads CASSLSGGGKLFF. CDR3 coding DNA: TGTGCCAGCAGTTTGTCAGGGGGCGGAAAACTGTTTTTT.

As to this clone: Relative to the germline gene, one junction end is altered; a read error may explain this. The chain uses TRBV2 and TRBJ2-7; a possible D gene is TRBD2 (6 bases). The CDR3 is 12 residues long. Germline CDR1 SNHLY, CDR2 FYNNEI. The CDR3 reads CVSRDWSYEQYF. The DNA for the CDR3 is TGTGTCAGCCGGGACTGGAGCTACGAGCAGTACTTC.

Notes on this clone: Other DNA sequences from this sample encode an identical CDR3 as well. CDR3 loop: CASSVGTGSGNTIYF. DNA for the CDR3: TGTGCCAGCAGCGTAGGGACAGGGTCTGGAAACACCATATATTTT. The V call is TRBV9, the J call TRBJ1-3; 8 bases align to TRBD1. The CDR3 has 15 residues. Trimming cost V 0 bases and J 1 base; bases outside gene matches: 0. Germline values: CDR1 SGDLS, CDR2 YYNGEE.

This clone occurred once. The chain carries TRBV6-5 and TRBJ2-3; D is perhaps TRBD1 (5 bases). This CDR3 has 15 amino acids. With 10 bases removed from V and 2 bases from J, the gap between germline ends came to 19 bases. CDR1 and CDR2 from the germline V gene are MNHEY and SVGAGI. CDR3 in amino acids: CATRAGPVYTDTQYF. The CDR3 region has the DNA TGTGCCACCCGGGCAGGGCCCGTTTACACAGATACGCAGTATTTT.

V gene TRBV5-4 combines with J gene TRBJ2-2; 7 positions match TRBD2. The length of the CDR3 is 14 residues. Germline V gene lookup returns CDR1 SGHNT and CDR2 YYREEE (reference sequence). Trimming at V came to 4 bases and at J to 4 bases, leaving 4 bases not matched to a gene. This CDR3 reads CASSEGTTTGELFF. CDR3 DNA: TGTGCCAGCAGCGAGGGGACTACCACCGGGGAGCTGTTTTTT.

This chain joins TRBV19 and TRBJ2-2; the match to TRBD1 covers 7 bases. The ends lost 7 bases at V and 5 bases at J; junction bases unmatched: 7. Germline V gene lookup returns CDR1 LNHDA and CDR2 SQIVND (reference sequence). The CDR3 is 14 residues long. The CDR3 loop is CASKRQGRTGELFF. In DNA form, the CDR3 reads TGTGCCAGTAAGCGACAGGGTAGGACCGGGGAGCTGTTTTTT.

The V call is TRBV12-3 or TRBV12-4, the J call TRBJ2-3, with D hard to call. This CDR3 is 13 amino acids long. Trimming stripped 3 bases from V and 4 bases from J, with 8 bases between. CDR3 sequence: CASSFSGPDTQYF. The DNA of the CDR3 is TGTGCCAGCAGTTTTTCTGGCCCAGATACGCAGTATTTT.

This clone has a single count. The rearrangement links TRBV6-5 to TRBJ1-3, with TRBD1 matching 11 bases. CDR1 MNHEY and CDR2 SVGAGI come from the germline V gene. The CDR3 extends over 15 amino acids. The V segment lost 6 bases and the J segment 2 bases; nucleotides outside the gene matches: 3. The CDR3: CASRQDRGPGNTIYF. As DNA, the CDR3 is TGTGCCAGCAGACAGGACAGGGGGCCTGGAAACACCATATATTTT.

V and J are TRBV27 and TRBJ2-1; TRBD2 matches 11 bases. The CDR3 extends over 14 amino acids. Germline V gene data show CDR1 as MNHEY and CDR2 as SMNVEV (reference sequence). Trimming took 0 bases from V and 10 from J; bases not matched to a gene: 2. CDR3 nucleotides: TGTGCCAGCAGTTTATCAAGACTAGCGGGGGAGCAGTTCTTC. Protein sequence: CASSLSRLAGEQFF.

The genes are TRBV19 and TRBJ1-5, with a possible D match to TRBD1 (6 bases). V gave up 8 bases and J gave up 7 bases, with 15 bases separating them. CDR1 and CDR2 (germline): LNHDA, SQIVND (reference sequence). The CDR3 covers 13 residues. In DNA, the CDR3 is TGTGCCAGTCGGCCAGGGGTAGGGCAGCCCCAGCATTTT. Translation: CASRPGVGQPQHF. Complete variable domain (other parts from reference TRBV19 and TRBJ1-5): DGGITQSPKYLFRKEGQNVTLSCEQNLNHDAMYWYRQDPGQGLRLIYYSQIVNDFQKGDIAEGYSVSREKKESFPLTVTSAQKNPTAFYLCASRPGVGQPQHFGDGTRLSIL.

The J gene is TRBJ2-7, the V gene TRBV11-2, with 7 bases fitting TRBD2. V was pared by 6 bases and J by 5 bases, with 16 bases of the junction left unmatched. In germline, CDR1 is SGHAT, CDR2 FQNNGV. This CDR3 has 16 amino acids. The DNA of the CDR3 is TGTGCCAGCAGTCGGGGAGGGTTATCCGTCCGGGACGAGCAGTACTTC. Its protein is CASSRGGLSVRDEQYF.

The chain joins TRBV27 to TRBJ1-5; maybe TRBD1 (5 bases). CDR1 MNHEY and CDR2 SMNVEV come from the germline V gene (reference sequence). Trimming pared 3 bases from V and 8 bases from J, leaving 17 bases between. This CDR3 contains 15 residues. CDR3 nucleotide sequence: TGTGCCAGCAGTTTTACCGGGGGAGGGTATGAGCCCCAGCATTTT. Protein: CASSFTGGGYEPQHF.

This chain uses TRBV5-6 with TRBJ1-1; no clear D gene. The V gene's germline CDR1 is SGHDT and CDR2 YYEEEE. The CDR3 has 15 residues. V lost 0 bases and J lost 0, with 9 bases in between. The CDR3 loop is CASSLGAGMNTEAFF. In DNA form, the CDR3 reads TGTGCCAGCAGCTTGGGGGCGGGTATGAACACTGAAGCTTTCTTT.

This chain uses TRBV28 with TRBJ1-2; unclear D gene. The CDR3 contains 13 residues. CDR1 and CDR2 (germline): MDHEN, SYDVKM. V was cut by 8 bases and J by 6 bases, with 16 bases left in between. DNA of the CDR3: TGTGCCAGCCTATGGGGAGAAAGGGATGGCTACACCTTC. Protein: CASLWGERDGYTF.

This clone has just a few counts. The V call is TRBV12-5, the J call TRBJ1-5; TRBD1 is a possible D gene (5 bases). This CDR3 region has 17 residues. V lost 5 bases to trimming and J lost 0 bases, with 17 bases between them. Germline assignment: CDR1 LGHNT and CDR2 FRNRAP. The CDR3 reads CASGRLGTGYSNQPQHF. Written as DNA, the CDR3 is TGTGCTAGTGGTCGCTTAGGGACTGGGTATAGCAATCAGCCCCAGCATTTT.

The chain uses TRBV12-3 or TRBV12-4 and TRBJ1-3; no clear D gene. V lost 11 bases and J lost 0, with 5 bases in between. The CDR3 contains 11 residues. The CDR3 here is CAGSSGNTIYF. The CDR3 region has the DNA TGTGCCGGCTCCTCTGGAAACACCATATATTTT.

The chain combines TRBV15 with TRBJ2-7; 7 bases are shared with TRBD1. V was clipped by 1 base and J by 6 bases; unmatched bases: 3. The CDR3 has 13 amino acids. The germline CDR1 and CDR2 sequences are LNHNV and YYDKDF (reference sequence). The CDR3 region has the DNA TGTGCCACCAGCAGAGGGAGACAGGGCGAGCAGTACTTC. It encodes CATSRGRQGEQYF. Filled out from reference TRBV15 and TRBJ2-7, the complete variable domain reads DAMVIQNPRYQVTQFGKPVTLSCSQTLNHNVMYWYQQKSSQAPKLLFHYYDKDFNNEADTPDNFQSRRPNTSFCFLDIRSPGLGDTAMYLCATSRGRQGEQYFGPGTRLTVT.

The chain combines TRBV13 with TRBJ2-1; 9 positions agree with TRBD2. This CDR3 contains 16 residues. Per the germline V gene, CDR1 is PRHDT and CDR2 is FYEKMQ (reference sequence). V lost 5 bases, J lost 5 bases, and 10 bases stayed unmatched. The CDR3 DNA reads TGTGCCAGCAGCGGGAGGGCTAGCGGGGCCGACAATGAGCAGTTCTTC. Residues: CASSGRASGADNEQFF.

This clone was observed once. The chain employs TRBV5-1 and TRBJ2-5; 10 nucleotides agree with TRBD2. The length of the CDR3 is 17 residues. Germline V gene sequence: CDR1 SGHRS, CDR2 YFSETQ. Trimming took 0 bases from V and 3 from J; bases not matched to a gene: 8. The chain's CDR3 is CASSLGFRTSGKETQYF. Written as DNA, the CDR3 is TGCGCCAGCAGCTTGGGCTTCAGGACTAGCGGCAAAGAGACCCAGTACTTC. The full variable domain, in which reference TRBV5-1 and TRBJ2-5 provide the parts outside the CDR3, is KAGVTQTPRYLIKTRGQQVTLSCSPISGHRSVSWYQQTPGQGLQFLFEYFSETQRNKGNFPGRFSGRQFSNSRSEMNVSTLELGDSALYLCASSLGFRTSGKETQYFGPGTRLLVL.

This chain uses TRBV19 with TRBJ1-2, with a tentative D call TRBD1 (5 bases). This CDR3 is 14 amino acids long. Trimming cost V 2 bases and J 8 bases, with 15 bases left between them. CDR1 and CDR2 from the germline V gene are LNHDA and SQIVND (reference sequence). CDR3 sequence reads: CASSILDTEWGYTF. The CDR3, as DNA: TGTGCCAGTAGTATATTGGACACAGAATGGGGCTACACCTTC.

The CDR3 here is CASSLGTSEAFF. CDR3 sequence (DNA): TGTGCCAGCAGTTTGGGGACATCTGAAGCTTTCTTT. This rearrangement joins TRBV28 to TRBJ1-1; possibly TRBD1 for D (6 bases). The CDR3 has 12 residues. CDR1 and CDR2 (germline): MDHEN, SYDVKM. V dropped 3 bases and J dropped 6 bases, with 8 bases sitting between them.

The chain employs TRBV28 and TRBJ2-7; D is perhaps TRBD2 (6 bases). The CDR3 is 14 residues long. The V and J ends lost 2 bases and 2 bases respectively, with 10 bases between them. The germline gives CDR1 MDHEN, CDR2 SYDVKM. The CDR3 loop is CASSLAGSTYEQYF. The CDR3 DNA reads as TGTGCCAGCAGTTTAGCGGGGAGTACCTACGAGCAGTACTTC.

This chain links TRBV19 with TRBJ2-2, with 9 bases that match TRBD1. V lost 5 bases to trimming and J lost 0 bases; unmatched junction nucleotides: 4. The CDR3 loop spans 16 amino acids. CDR1 LNHDA and CDR2 SQIVND come from the germline V gene (reference sequence). The CDR3 loop reads CASSPRTGANTGELFF. As DNA, the CDR3 is TGTGCCAGTAGTCCTCGGACAGGGGCGAACACCGGGGAGCTGTTTTTT.

The chain carries TRBV7-2 and TRBJ2-7, with D uncertain. From germline, CDR1 is SGHTA and CDR2 FQGNSA. This CDR3 comprises 13 residues. V was cut by 1 base and J by 2 bases, with 6 bases left in between. The CDR3 sequence is CASSLEEPYEQYF. In DNA form, the CDR3 reads TGTGCCAGCAGCTTAGAGGAGCCCTACGAGCAGTACTTC. Drawing the rest from reference TRBV7-2 and TRBJ2-7, the complete variable domain is GAGVSQSPSNKVTEKGKDVELRCDPISGHTALYWYRQSLGQGLEFLIYFQGNSAPDKSGLPSDRFSAERTGGSVSTLTIQRTQQEDSAVYLCASSLEEPYEQYFGPGTRLTVT.

This clone was seen only a few times. V and J are TRBV5-1 and TRBJ1-2, with TRBD1 matching over 8 bases. The CDR3 loop spans 13 amino acids. Trimming took 2 bases from V and 6 from J; bases not matched to a gene: 3. The germline V gene encodes CDR1 SGHRS and CDR2 YFSETQ. The CDR3 spells CASSFAGGNGYTF. The CDR3 DNA reads TGCGCCAGCAGCTTTGCAGGGGGCAATGGCTACACCTTC.

The chain has TRBV7-8 and TRBJ1-5; D uncertain. The CDR3 has 15 amino acids. V was cut by 5 bases and J by 2 bases, with 13 bases left in between. Germline V gene lookup returns CDR1 SGHVS and CDR2 FQNEAQ. The CDR3 loop is CASSLGGLGNQPQHF. The CDR3 DNA follows: TGTGCCAGCAGCCTAGGAGGGTTGGGCAATCAGCCCCAGCATTTT. The full variable domain, in which reference TRBV7-8 and TRBJ1-5 provide the parts outside the CDR3, is GAGVSQSPRYKVAKRGQDVALRCDPISGHVSLFWYQQALGQGPEFLTYFQNEAQLDKSGLPSDRFFAERPEGSVSTLKIQRTQQEDSAVYLCASSLGGLGNQPQHFGDGTRLSIL.

V is TRBV30 and J is TRBJ1-2; D not certain. The germline V and J ends were trimmed by 3 bases and 7 bases, with 9 bases remaining between them. From germline, CDR1 is GTSNPN and CDR2 SVGIG (reference sequence). The length of the CDR3 is 11 residues. CDR3 protein: CAWSQGSGYTF. The CDR3 bases are TGTGCCTGGAGCCAAGGGAGTGGCTACACCTTC.

The rearrangement uses TRBV18 and TRBJ2-2; D might be TRBD1 (6 bases). The germline CDR1 and CDR2 sequences are KGHSH and LQKENI. V lost 9 bases and J 0 bases, leaving 17 bases between the germline ends. This CDR3 has 16 amino acids. CDR3 region: CASKRSGTTNTGELFF. CDR3 bases: TGTGCCAGTAAACGGTCCGGGACAACGAACACCGGGGAGCTGTTTTTT.

J is TRBJ1-5 and V is TRBV3-1 (or the pseudogene TRBV3-2); the D is unclear. This CDR3 region has 15 residues. V shed 0 bases and J shed 0 bases, with 6 bases lying between them. Germline-derived CDR1 and CDR2 are LGHDT and YNNKEL (reference sequence). CDR3 in amino acids: CASSQEQYSNQPQHF. The DNA for the CDR3 is TGTGCCAGCAGCCAAGAACAGTATAGCAATCAGCCCCAGCATTTT.

This chain joins TRBV4-2 and TRBJ1-5; the D gene is possibly TRBD1 (6 bases). V was shortened by 0 bases and J by 2 bases, with 8 bases between the two germline ends. Per the germline V gene, CDR1 is LGHNA and CDR2 is YNFKEQ. CDR3 length: 15 amino acids. The CDR3, as DNA: TGTGCCAGCAGCCAAGAAGCAGGGGGCAATCAGCCCCAGCATTTT. Translation: CASSQEAGGNQPQHF.

This clone has a single count. Other nucleotide sequences from this sample produce the same CDR3. The chain carries TRBV29-1 and TRBJ1-1, with 7 bases matching TRBD1. The germline CDR1 and CDR2 sequences are SQVTM and ANQGSEA. The CDR3 covers 12 residues. Germline trimming cut 5 bases from V and 1 base from J; bases unmatched to any gene: 1. The DNA of the CDR3 is TGCAGCGTTCGACAGGGGAACACTGAAGCTTTCTTT. Translating gives CSVRQGNTEAFF. The full variable domain, rest sourced from reference TRBV29-1 and TRBJ1-1, is SAVISQKPSRDICQRGTSLTIQCQVDSQVTMMFWYRQQPGQSLTLIATANQGSEATYESGFVIDKFPISRPNLTFSTLTVSNMSPEDSSIYLCSVRQGNTEAFFGQGTRLTVV.

J is TRBJ2-5 and V is TRBV3-1 (or the pseudogene TRBV3-2); 14 bases are a match to TRBD2. The V gene's germline CDR1 is LGHDT and CDR2 YNNKEL (reference sequence). The CDR3 extends over 17 amino acids. The V gene end was trimmed by 2 bases and the J gene end by 5 bases; junction bases not matched to a gene: 7. This chain's CDR3 is CASSQRLAGGRLETQYF. The CDR3 region has the DNA TGTGCCAGCAGCCAAAGACTAGCGGGGGGGCGGCTTGAGACCCAGTACTTC.